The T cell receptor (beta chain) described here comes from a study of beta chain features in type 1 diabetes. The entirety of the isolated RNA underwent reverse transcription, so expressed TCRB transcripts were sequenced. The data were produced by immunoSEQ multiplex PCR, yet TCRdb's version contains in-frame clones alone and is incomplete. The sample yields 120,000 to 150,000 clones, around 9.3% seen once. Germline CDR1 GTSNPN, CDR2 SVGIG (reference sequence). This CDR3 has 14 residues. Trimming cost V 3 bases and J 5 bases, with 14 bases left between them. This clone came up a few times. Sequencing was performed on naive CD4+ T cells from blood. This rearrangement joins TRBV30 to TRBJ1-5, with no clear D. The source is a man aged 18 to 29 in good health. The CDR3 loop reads CAWSLASGDQPQHF. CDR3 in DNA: TGTGCCTGGAGCCTAGCCAGTGGCGATCAGCCCCAGCATTTT.